The sequence of this T cell receptor (beta chain) was determined in a study of response to subunit inactivated influenza vaccine. Study observations and caveats: Few additional T cells are recruited per seasonal influenza vaccination, authors suggested.

This CDR3 spans 14 amino acids. The V end lost 3 bases, the J end lost 4 bases, and 10 bases lay between the germline ends. Per germline, CDR1 MDHEN and CDR2 SYDVKM. TCRdb reanalysed the RT-PCR reads using MiXCR and keeps one entry per CDR3 protein. The data show about half a million distinct CDR3 sequences, with roughly 23% seen just once and around 1.8% held by the top ten. Regarding this clonotype: No antigen is known for it.

This clonotype was obtained from a man aged 45 to 65 who received an inactivated influenza vaccine. The chain is built from TRBV28 and TRBJ2-1; D not certain. The material sequenced was CD4+ T cells sorted from PBMCs, taken around 5 days after vaccination. The CDR3 coding sequence is TGTGCCAGCAGTTTGAGCATGGATTACAATGAGCAGTTCTTC. Amino acids: CASSLSMDYNEQFF.